These T cell receptor beta chains were read from a single sample in a study of blood T cell repertoires in COVID-19. Using immunoSEQ multiplex PCR, the repertoire was profiled, and TCRdb retains in-frame clones only, with some absent. The profile shows around 130,000 clones, 70% to 90% of them singletons. The sample consisted of peripheral blood. The receptors were sampled from a woman between 50 and 59 years old who had recovered from COVID-19. Each CDR3 is given with its conserved first and last residue. D genes are given only for firm matches. Some rows mark clone size as missing; the rest say once, few, many or name a class of expanded clone.

J gene,D gene,clone size,V gene,CDR3 DNA,CDR3 protein
TRBJ2-2,TRBD2,-,TRBV4-2,TGTGCCAGCAGCCACCACGCTAGCGGGACGAACACCGGGGAGCTGTTTTTT,CASSHHASGTNTGELFF
TRBJ2-1,-,once,TRBV7-6,TGTGCCAGCAGCTTAAGTCGAGGGAGCTCCTACAATGAGCAGTTCTTC,CASSLSRGSSYNEQFF
TRBJ2-6,-,-,TRBV7-9,TGTGCCAGCAGCCGCGTCTCTGGGGCCAACGTCCTGACTTTC,CASSRVSGANVLTF
TRBJ1-1,TRBD1,-,TRBV6-1,TGTGCCAGCAGTGAACTCGGGACAGGGCTAAGGGACACTGAAGCTTTCTTT,CASSELGTGLRDTEAFF
TRBJ2-5,-,few,TRBV11-3,TGTGCCAGCAGCTTTCGCGAAGAGACCCAGTACTTC,CASSFREETQYF
TRBJ2-7,-,once,TRBV4-1,TGCGCCAGCAGCCCCCGAACTTGGACATCTGGCAACTACGAGCAGTACTTC,CASSPRTWTSGNYEQYF
TRBJ1-2,-,few,TRBV2,TGTGCCAGCAGCCGAGACTTTGCCGGGGGCTATGGCTACACCTTC,CASSRDFAGGYGYTF
TRBJ1-1,-,-,TRBV19,TGTGCCAGTAGTGCCCAGGTCAACACTGAAGCTTTCTTT,CASSAQVNTEAFF
TRBJ1-1,-,-,TRBV6-5,TGTGCCAGCATTATGAACACTGAAGCTTTCTTT,CASIMNTEAFF
TRBJ2-7,TRBD2,-,TRBV5-1,TGCGCCAGCAGCTTCAAACTAGCGGACTACGAGCAGTACTTC,CASSFKLADYEQYF
TRBJ1-2,TRBD1,-,TRBV19,TGTGCCAGTAACCGGGACAGGATCGGCTACACCTTC,CASNRDRIGYTF
TRBJ2-7,TRBD1,-,TRBV3-1/TRBV3-2,TGTGCCAGCAGCCAAATCCCAGGGGGCCACTACGAGCAGTACTTC,CASSQIPGGHYEQYF
TRBJ2-2,-,-,TRBV4-2,TGTGCCAGCAGCCAAGACGGCGGGGACTGGCCTAACACCGGGGAGCTGTTTTTT,CASSQDGGDWPNTGELFF
TRBJ2-7,TRBD1,-,TRBV20-1,TGCAGTGCTCAGACAGGGAACGAGCAGTACTTC,CSAQTGNEQYF
TRBJ2-2,-,-,TRBV14,TGTGCCAGCAGTTCCACCGCAGTTGGCACCGGGGAGCTGTTTTTT,CASSSTAVGTGELFF
TRBJ2-5,TRBD1,-,TRBV19,TGTGCCAGTAGTATAGAAGGGGGGACAGGGACCCAGTACTTC,CASSIEGGTGTQYF
TRBJ2-2,TRBD1,-,TRBV19,TGTGCCAGTAGGAAACCGGGACAGCGGAACACCGGGGAGCTGTTTTTT,CASRKPGQRNTGELFF
TRBJ2-7,TRBD1,-,TRBV14,TGTGCCAGCAGCCAACGGGACAGGATGTCCTACGAGCAGTACTTC,CASSQRDRMSYEQYF
TRBJ2-1,TRBD2,few,TRBV20-1,TGCAGTGCTAGTCGGACTAGCGAGTACAATGAGCAGTTCTTC,CSASRTSEYNEQFF
TRBJ2-3,-,-,TRBV4-3,TGCGCCAGCAGCCAAGATAGCTCCGCCCGGGATACGCAGTATTTT,CASSQDSSARDTQYF
TRBJ1-1,-,-,TRBV2,TGTGCCAGCAGCCCAGGACAGTCCACTGAAGCTTTCTTT,CASSPGQSTEAFF
TRBJ2-1,-,once,TRBV2,TGTGCCAGCAGTGGGAGTGCCGGGGATGAGCAGTTCTTC,CASSGSAGDEQFF